This is a list of T cell receptor beta chains from one sample in a study of T cell changes during pregnancy in multiple sclerosis. Libraries were prepared by immunoSEQ multiplex PCR; TCRdb keeps only in-frame clonotypes and omits some of them. Of 58,000 or so clones listed, 90% are singletons. Sequenced material: peripheral blood, taken in the first trimester of pregnancy. These receptors all stem from a female donor in good health, enrolled as a control in a pregnancy study. Both conserved end residues are part of each CDR3. Each record gives: V gene, clone size, D gene, J gene, CDR3 protein, CDR3 DNA. The D gene is left open where the match is weak. Clone size is stated in some rows and not others, as once, few, many or a class when expanded.

v_gene: TRBV13
abundance: -
d_gene: TRBD2
j_gene: TRBJ2-7
CDR3aa: CASSSLLAGGSKYF
CDR3nt: TGTGCCAGCAGCTCGCTACTAGCGGGAGGGTCGAAGTACTTC

v_gene: TRBV27
abundance: -
d_gene: -
j_gene: TRBJ1-1
CDR3aa: CASSQGNTEAFF
CDR3nt: TGTGCCAGCAGCCAGGGGAACACTGAAGCTTTCTTT

v_gene: TRBV9
abundance: once
d_gene: -
j_gene: TRBJ2-1
CDR3aa: CASSAVEEQFF
CDR3nt: TGTGCCAGCAGCGCGGTTGAGGAGCAGTTCTTC

v_gene: TRBV5-1
abundance: -
d_gene: -
j_gene: TRBJ1-3
CDR3aa: CASMSGSFGGNTIYF
CDR3nt: TGCGCCAGCATGTCGGGGAGTTTCGGTGGAAACACCATATATTTT

v_gene: TRBV6-5
abundance: -
d_gene: TRBD1
j_gene: TRBJ2-2
CDR3aa: CASSLQGANTGELFF
CDR3nt: TGTGCCAGCAGTTTACAGGGGGCAAACACCGGGGAGCTGTTTTTT

v_gene: TRBV9
abundance: -
d_gene: TRBD1
j_gene: TRBJ2-1
CDR3aa: CASSSTGYEQFF
CDR3nt: TGTGCCAGCAGTTCGACAGGGTATGAGCAGTTCTTC

v_gene: TRBV2
abundance: -
d_gene: -
j_gene: TRBJ2-3
CDR3aa: CASGRTSTDTQYF
CDR3nt: TGTGCCAGCGGCCGGACTAGCACAGATACGCAGTATTTT

v_gene: TRBV28
abundance: -
d_gene: -
j_gene: TRBJ1-2
CDR3aa: CASSLAPRNGYTF
CDR3nt: TGTGCCAGCAGTCTAGCCCCGAGGAATGGCTACACCTTC

v_gene: TRBV6-4
abundance: once
d_gene: -
j_gene: TRBJ2-2
CDR3aa: CASSDSAAGELFF
CDR3nt: TGTGCCAGCAGTGACTCGGCGGCCGGGGAGCTGTTTTTT

v_gene: TRBV5-6
abundance: few
d_gene: -
j_gene: TRBJ1-2
CDR3aa: CASSLSNHGYTF
CDR3nt: TGTGCCAGCAGCTTGTCAAATCATGGCTACACCTTC

v_gene: TRBV20-1
abundance: -
d_gene: -
j_gene: TRBJ2-1
CDR3aa: CSVPRNEQFF
CDR3nt: TGCAGTGTACCGCGGAATGAGCAGTTCTTC

v_gene: TRBV9
abundance: -
d_gene: TRBD2
j_gene: TRBJ2-1
CDR3aa: CASSVAGWASGGGEQFF
CDR3nt: TGTGCCAGCAGCGTAGCGGGGTGGGCTAGCGGGGGGGGTGAGCAGTTCTTC

v_gene: TRBV18
abundance: -
d_gene: -
j_gene: TRBJ2-1
CDR3aa: CASSPGHIYNEQFF
CDR3nt: TGTGCCAGCTCACCGGGACATATCTACAATGAGCAGTTCTTC

v_gene: TRBV29-1
abundance: -
d_gene: TRBD1
j_gene: TRBJ2-7
CDR3aa: CSVLQGGGHEQYF
CDR3nt: TGCAGCGTCCTACAGGGGGGTGGCCACGAGCAGTACTTC

v_gene: TRBV4-1
abundance: -
d_gene: -
j_gene: TRBJ2-4
CDR3aa: CASSQLGGRENIQYF
CDR3nt: TGCGCCAGCAGCCAACTCGGGGGGCGGGAAAACATTCAGTACTTC

v_gene: TRBV5-1
abundance: -
d_gene: TRBD2
j_gene: TRBJ2-3
CDR3aa: CASSRTIPGLAGETTDTQYF
CDR3nt: TGCGCCAGCAGCAGAACGATACCGGGACTAGCGGGAGAAACGACAGATACGCAGTATTTT

v_gene: TRBV4-1
abundance: -
d_gene: TRBD2
j_gene: TRBJ2-7
CDR3aa: CASSQPTSGLFYEQYF
CDR3nt: TGCGCCAGCAGCCAACCGACTAGCGGGCTTTTTTACGAGCAGTACTTC

v_gene: TRBV7-2
abundance: -
d_gene: TRBD2
j_gene: TRBJ2-3
CDR3aa: CASSSPGGDTQYF
CDR3nt: TGTGCCAGCAGCTCGCCGGGGGGGGATACGCAGTATTTT

v_gene: TRBV6-5
abundance: -
d_gene: -
j_gene: TRBJ2-7
CDR3aa: CASRGRNEQYF
CDR3nt: TGTGCCAGCAGAGGGAGGAACGAGCAGTACTTC

v_gene: TRBV19
abundance: once
d_gene: TRBD2
j_gene: TRBJ2-3
CDR3aa: CASTSGSGTDTQYF
CDR3nt: TGTGCCAGTACTAGCGGTAGTGGCACAGATACGCAGTATTTT